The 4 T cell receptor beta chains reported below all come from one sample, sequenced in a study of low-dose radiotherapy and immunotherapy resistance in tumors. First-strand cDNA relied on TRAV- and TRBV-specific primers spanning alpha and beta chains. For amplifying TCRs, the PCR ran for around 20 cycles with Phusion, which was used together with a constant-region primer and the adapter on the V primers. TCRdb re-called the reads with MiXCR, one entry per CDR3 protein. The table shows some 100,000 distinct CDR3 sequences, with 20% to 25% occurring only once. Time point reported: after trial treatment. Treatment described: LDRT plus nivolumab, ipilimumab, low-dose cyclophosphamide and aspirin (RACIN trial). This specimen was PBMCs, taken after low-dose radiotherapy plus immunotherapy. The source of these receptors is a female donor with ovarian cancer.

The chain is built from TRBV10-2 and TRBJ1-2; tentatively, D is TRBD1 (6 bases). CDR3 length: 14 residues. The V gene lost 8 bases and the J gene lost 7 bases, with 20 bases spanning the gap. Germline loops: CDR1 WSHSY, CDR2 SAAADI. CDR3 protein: CASGFGQGSGGYTF. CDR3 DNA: TGCGCCAGCGGATTCGGGCAGGGGAGCGGTGGCTACACCTTC.

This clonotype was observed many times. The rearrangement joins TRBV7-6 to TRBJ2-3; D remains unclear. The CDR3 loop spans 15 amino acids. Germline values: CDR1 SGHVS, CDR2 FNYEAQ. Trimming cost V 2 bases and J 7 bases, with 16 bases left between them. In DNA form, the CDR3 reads TGTGCCAGCAGCTTAAACCTGTGGTATAATAATACGCAGTATTTT. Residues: CASSLNLWYNNTQYF.

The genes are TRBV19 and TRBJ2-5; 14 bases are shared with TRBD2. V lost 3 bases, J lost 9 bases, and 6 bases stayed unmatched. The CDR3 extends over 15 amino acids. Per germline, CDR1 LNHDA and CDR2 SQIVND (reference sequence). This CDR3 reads CASSMGTSGRIPQYF. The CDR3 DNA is TGTGCCAGTAGTATGGGGACTAGCGGGAGAATTCCCCAGTACTTC.

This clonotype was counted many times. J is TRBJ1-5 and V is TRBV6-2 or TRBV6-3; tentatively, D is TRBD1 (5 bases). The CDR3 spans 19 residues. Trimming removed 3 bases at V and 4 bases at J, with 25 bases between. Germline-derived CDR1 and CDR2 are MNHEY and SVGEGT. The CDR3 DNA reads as TGTGCCAGCAGTTATCTACTCTCCCGGGACCCGGCGGGGAATCAGCCCCAGCATTTT. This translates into CASSYLLSRDPAGNQPQHF.